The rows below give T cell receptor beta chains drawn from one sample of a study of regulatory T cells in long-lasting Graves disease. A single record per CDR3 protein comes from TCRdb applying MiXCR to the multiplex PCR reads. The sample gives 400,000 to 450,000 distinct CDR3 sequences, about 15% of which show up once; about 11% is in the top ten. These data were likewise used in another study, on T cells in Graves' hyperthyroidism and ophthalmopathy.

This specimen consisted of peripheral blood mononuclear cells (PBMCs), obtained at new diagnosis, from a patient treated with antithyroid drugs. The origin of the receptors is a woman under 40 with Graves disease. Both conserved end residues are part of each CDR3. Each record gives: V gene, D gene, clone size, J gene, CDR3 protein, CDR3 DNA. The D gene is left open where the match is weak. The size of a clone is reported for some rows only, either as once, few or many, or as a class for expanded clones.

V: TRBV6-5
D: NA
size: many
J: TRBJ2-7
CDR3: CASSYSGEKSYEQYF
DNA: TGTGCCAGCAGTTACTCGGGAGAGAAATCCTACGAGCAGTACTTC

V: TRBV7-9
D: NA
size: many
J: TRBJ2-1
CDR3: CASSLVRDHDEQFF
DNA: TGTGCCAGCAGCTTAGTGCGGGATCATGATGAGCAGTTCTTC

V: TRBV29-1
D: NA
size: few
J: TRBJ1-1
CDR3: CSAQPRGTEAFF
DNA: TGCAGCGCCCAGCCCCGGGGGACTGAAGCTTTCTTT

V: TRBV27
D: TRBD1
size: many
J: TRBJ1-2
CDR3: CASSLTGGSFNYGYTF
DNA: TGTGCCAGCAGTTTGACAGGGGGCAGTTTTAACTATGGCTACACCTTC

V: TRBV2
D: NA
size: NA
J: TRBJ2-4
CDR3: CASTSKGKRANIQYF
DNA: TGTGCCAGCACCTCAAAGGGGAAGCGGGCTAACATTCAGTACTTC

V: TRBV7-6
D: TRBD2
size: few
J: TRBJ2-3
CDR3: CASSQRDYGTDTQYF
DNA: TGTGCCAGCAGCCAGCGGGACTACGGCACAGATACGCAGTATTTT

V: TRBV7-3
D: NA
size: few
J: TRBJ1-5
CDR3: CASSLSEGQPQHF
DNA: TGTGCCAGCAGCTTAAGCGAGGGGCAGCCCCAGCATTTT

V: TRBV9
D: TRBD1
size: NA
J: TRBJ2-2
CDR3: CASSVKEGQGNTGELFF
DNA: TGTGCCAGCAGCGTAAAGGAAGGACAGGGAAACACCGGGGAGCTGTTTTTT

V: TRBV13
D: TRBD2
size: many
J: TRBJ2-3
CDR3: CASSWGTSGDTDTQYF
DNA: TGTGCCAGCAGCTGGGGGACTAGCGGGGACACAGATACGCAGTATTTT

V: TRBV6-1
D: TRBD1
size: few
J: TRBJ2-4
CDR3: CASRGMTGVIAKNIQYF
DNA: TGTGCCAGCAGAGGGATGACAGGGGTGATCGCCAAAAACATTCAGTACTTC

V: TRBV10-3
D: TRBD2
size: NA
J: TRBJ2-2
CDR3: CAIRGSGTSGRENTGELFF
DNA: TGTGCCATCAGGGGATCCGGGACTAGCGGGAGAGAGAACACCGGGGAGCTGTTTTTT

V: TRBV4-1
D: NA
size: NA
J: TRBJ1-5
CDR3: CASSQGYIGGGVWPQHF
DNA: TGCGCCAGCAGCCAAGGGTATATCGGAGGTGGGGTATGGCCCCAGCATTTT

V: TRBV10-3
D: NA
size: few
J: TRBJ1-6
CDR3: CAISDWRADLHF
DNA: TGTGCCATCAGTGATTGGCGCGCCGACCTCCACTTT

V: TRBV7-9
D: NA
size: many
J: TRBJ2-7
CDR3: CASSLAGAWEQYF
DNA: TGTGCCAGCAGCTTAGCGGGGGCGTGGGAGCAGTACTTC

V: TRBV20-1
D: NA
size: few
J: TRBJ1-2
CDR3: CSASQGDQSITNYGYTF
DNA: TGCAGTGCTAGTCAGGGCGACCAGAGCATTACTAACTATGGCTACACCTTC

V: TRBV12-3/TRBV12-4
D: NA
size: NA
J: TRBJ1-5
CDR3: CASSLRGERQPQHF
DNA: TGTGCCAGCAGTTTACGAGGGGAACGTCAGCCCCAGCATTTT

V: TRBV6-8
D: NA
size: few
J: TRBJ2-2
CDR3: CASEVPPQFTGELFF
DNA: TGTGCCAGCGAGGTGCCCCCCCAATTCACCGGGGAGCTGTTTTTT

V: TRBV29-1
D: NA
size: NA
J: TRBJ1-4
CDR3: CSVGWMDNNEKLFF
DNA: TGCAGCGTGGGGTGGATGGATAATAATGAAAAACTGTTTTTT

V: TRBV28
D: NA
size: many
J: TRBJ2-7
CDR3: CASSLLGGRSYEQYF
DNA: TGTGCCAGCAGTTTATTGGGTGGGCGTTCCTACGAGCAGTACTTC

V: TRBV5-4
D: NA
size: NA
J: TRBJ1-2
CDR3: CASSLSGPSGYTF
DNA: TGTGCCAGCAGCTTGTCAGGGCCTTCGGGCTACACCTTC

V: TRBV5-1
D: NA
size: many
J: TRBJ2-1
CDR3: CASSAQGGRNAYNEQFF
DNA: TGCGCCAGCAGCGCCCAAGGAGGACGGAACGCCTACAATGAGCAGTTCTTC

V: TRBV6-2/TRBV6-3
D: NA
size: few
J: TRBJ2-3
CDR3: CASSPRLGELDDTQYF
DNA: TGTGCCAGCAGCCCTCGCCTCGGGGAGCTGGACGATACGCAGTATTTT

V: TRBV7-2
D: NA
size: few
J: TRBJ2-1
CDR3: CASSLTRDNYNEQFF
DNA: TGTGCCAGCAGCTTGACCCGGGACAACTACAATGAGCAGTTCTTC